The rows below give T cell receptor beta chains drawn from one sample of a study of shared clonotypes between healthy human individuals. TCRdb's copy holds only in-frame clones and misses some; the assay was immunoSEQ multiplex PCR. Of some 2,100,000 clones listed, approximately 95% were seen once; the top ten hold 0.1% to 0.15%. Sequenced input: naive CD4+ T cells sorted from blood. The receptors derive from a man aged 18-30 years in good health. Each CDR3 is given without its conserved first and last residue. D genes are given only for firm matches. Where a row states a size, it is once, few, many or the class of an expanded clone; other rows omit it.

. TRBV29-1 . SVNRDRRYNEQF
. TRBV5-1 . ASSLGWETDYGYT
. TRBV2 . ASSGGETQY
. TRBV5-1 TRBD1 ASSLETGGGYT
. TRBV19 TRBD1 ASSGRQGYNEQF
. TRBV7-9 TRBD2 ASSPRGGDTGELF
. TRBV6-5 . ASRNGGSGNTIY
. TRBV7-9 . AGSTEAF
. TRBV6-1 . ASSGKGAGDNEQF
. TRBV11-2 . ASSLQRTSYEQY
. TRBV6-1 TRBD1 ASMGTGGGGEQY
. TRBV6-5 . ASSYLASQKPDEQF
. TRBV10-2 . AGRPGGRGTDTQY
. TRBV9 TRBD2 ASSVASGVADTQY
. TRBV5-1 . ASSLEPGPGNTIY
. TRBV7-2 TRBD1 ASSPRQGKGEQY
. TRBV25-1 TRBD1 ASSGYPGQVRAEQY
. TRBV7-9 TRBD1 ASSYGQGASY
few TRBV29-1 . SVGKVRQTEAF
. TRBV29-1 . SVEPGLISYNEQF
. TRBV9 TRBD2 ASSPADSGRVGETQY
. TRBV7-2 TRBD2 ASSITSGTEQF
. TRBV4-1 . ASSPGWIQREKLF
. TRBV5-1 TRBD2 ASSPYGLEGKF
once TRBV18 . ASSPQGYSGNTIY
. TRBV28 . ASKSQGLDNQPQH
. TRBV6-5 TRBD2 ASSYATSESGNEQF
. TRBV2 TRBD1 ASKSAGGFNSPLH
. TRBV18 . ASSPHIDGNTEAF
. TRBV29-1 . SVEDRRSFHYGYT
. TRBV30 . AWSPIPSEAAEQY
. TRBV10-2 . ASSEQKNTEAF
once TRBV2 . ASNGGGIGRDIQY
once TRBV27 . ASSWSGELF
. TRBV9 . ASSPQVGGSGSPLH
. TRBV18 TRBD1 ASSPPGQNQPQH
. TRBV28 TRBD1 ASGTGPTYEQY
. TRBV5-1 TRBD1 ASSPGQYSGANVLT
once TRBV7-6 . ASSFGVHLGGEQF
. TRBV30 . AWSDTGSQH
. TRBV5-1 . ASSLLSGSYNSPLH
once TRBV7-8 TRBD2 ASSFGLAGTYEQY
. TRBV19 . ASSIMARTEAF
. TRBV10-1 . ASSESIGRADTQY
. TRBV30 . AWSVVRNGEQF
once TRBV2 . ASSSRIYEQY
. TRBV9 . ASSHSDNYGYT
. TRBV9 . ASSPNQGFANYGYT
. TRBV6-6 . ASSNGGAPGY
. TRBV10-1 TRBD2 ASSESKLAGVGDTQY
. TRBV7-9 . ASSLGTVSEKLF
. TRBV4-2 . ASSLGAMNTEAF
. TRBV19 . ASSIVPRVYGYT
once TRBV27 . ASSFVGTLRGPQH